Sequencing of this T cell receptor (beta chain) was carried out in a study of shared clonotypes between healthy human individuals. Overall study findings and caveats: Only blood was sampled; tissue repertoires likely differ.

Between the trimmed V and J ends, which lost 0 bases and 10 bases, there was a span of 9 bases. The length of the CDR3 is 13 residues. Germline CDR1 is MNHEY and CDR2 is SVGAGI. Comment on this clone: Its target is unknown.

Method: immunoSEQ multiplex PCR; TCRdb's copy keeps in-frame clones and lacks some. The data hold 90,000 to 150,000 clones, with 68% observed a single time. Only Caucasian adults living in Nashville, Tennessee made up the donor group. The sample was memory CD8+ T cells sorted from blood. Indicated subset: CD45RO+ cells pooled with CCR7-negative TemRA cells. This chain connects TRBV6-5 to TRBJ2-2; D unresolved. The TCR comes from a woman in her 30s in good health. The CDR3 DNA is TGTGCCAGCAGTTACTCGATTACCTTGGAGCTGTTTTTT. The encoded protein is CASSYSITLELFF.